This TCR beta chain is drawn from a study of CD8 T cells in ankylosing spondylitis. Findings of the study overall: Characteristic of ankylosing spondylitis blood, it appeared, was a TCR beta motif comprising about eight highly homologous variants. The study looked at matched synovial fluid samples from ankylosing spondylitis patients. Disease-linked clones were reported to be significantly enriched there. Clones linked with disease were CD8+ and fairly uncommon in the peripheral blood.

Libraries of TCR beta came from quantitative 5'-RACE with molecular barcodes. In TCRdb, the 5' RACE reads were re-called with MiXCR into one record per CDR3 protein. The sample yields 150,000 to 200,000 distinct CDR3 sequences, about 13% seen once. There are many counts of this clonotype. Its target is unknown. The sequencing sample was made of blood, either unsorted or a sorted T cell fraction (not recorded which). The receptor comes from a male donor with ankylosing spondylitis or in good health (not recorded which).

The CDR3 coding sequence is TGCGCCAGCGCCCTCATAGGGGCGAACACTGAAGCTTTCTTT. Translating it yields CASALIGANTEAFF. The chain uses TRBV5-1 and TRBJ1-1; a possible D gene is TRBD1 (5 bases). Trimming left V 7 bases short and J 1 base short, with 14 bases between. This CDR3 spans 14 amino acids. From germline, CDR1 is SGHRS and CDR2 YFSETQ.